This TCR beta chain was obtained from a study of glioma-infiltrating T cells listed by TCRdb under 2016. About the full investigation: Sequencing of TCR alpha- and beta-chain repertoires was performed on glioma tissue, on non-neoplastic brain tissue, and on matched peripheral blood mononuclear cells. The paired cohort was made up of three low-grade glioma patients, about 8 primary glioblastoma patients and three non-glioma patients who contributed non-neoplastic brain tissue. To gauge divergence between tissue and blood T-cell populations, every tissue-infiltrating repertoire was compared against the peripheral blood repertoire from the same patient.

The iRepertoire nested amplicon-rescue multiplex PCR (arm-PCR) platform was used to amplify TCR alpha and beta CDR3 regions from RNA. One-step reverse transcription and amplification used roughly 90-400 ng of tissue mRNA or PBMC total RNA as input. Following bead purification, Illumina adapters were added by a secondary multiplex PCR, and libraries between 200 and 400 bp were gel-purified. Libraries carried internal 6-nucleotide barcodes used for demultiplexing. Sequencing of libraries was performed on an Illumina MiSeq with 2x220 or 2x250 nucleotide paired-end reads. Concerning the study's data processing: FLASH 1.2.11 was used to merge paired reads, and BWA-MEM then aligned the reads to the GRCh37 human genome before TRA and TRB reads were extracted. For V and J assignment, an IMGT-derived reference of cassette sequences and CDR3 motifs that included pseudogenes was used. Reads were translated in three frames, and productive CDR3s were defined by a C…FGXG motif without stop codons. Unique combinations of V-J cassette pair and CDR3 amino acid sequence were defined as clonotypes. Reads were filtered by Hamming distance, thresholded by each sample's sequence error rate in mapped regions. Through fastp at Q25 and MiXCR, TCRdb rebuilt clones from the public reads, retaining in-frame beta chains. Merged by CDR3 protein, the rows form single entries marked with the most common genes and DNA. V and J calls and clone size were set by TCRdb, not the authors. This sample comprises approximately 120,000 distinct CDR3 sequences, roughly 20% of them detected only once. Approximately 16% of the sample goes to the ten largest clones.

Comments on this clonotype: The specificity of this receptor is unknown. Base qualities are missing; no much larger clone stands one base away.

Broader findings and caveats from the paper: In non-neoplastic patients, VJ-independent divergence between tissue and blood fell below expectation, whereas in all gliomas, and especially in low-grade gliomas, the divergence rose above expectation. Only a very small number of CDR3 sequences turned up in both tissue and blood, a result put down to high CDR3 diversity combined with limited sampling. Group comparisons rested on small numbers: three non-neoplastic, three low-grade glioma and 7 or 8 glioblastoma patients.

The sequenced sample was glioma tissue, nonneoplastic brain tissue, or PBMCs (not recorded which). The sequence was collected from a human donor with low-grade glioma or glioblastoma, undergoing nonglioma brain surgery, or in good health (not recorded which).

CDR3 reads: CATSFTSRMQFF. The DNA sequence reads TGTGCCACCAGCTTTACTAGCAGGATGCAGTTCTTC. The V gene is TRBV15 and the J gene is TRBJ2-1, with TRBD2 as a weak D call on 6 bases. CDR1 LNHNV and CDR2 YYDKDF were looked up in the germline V gene (reference sequence). Trimming takes 5 bases from V and 12 bases from J, and the germline ends sit 14 bases apart. The CDR3 goes from the cysteine to the phenylalanine over 12 residues. Solely the CDR3 DNA is kept, with 36 bases framed from the first base. The CDR3, completed at both ends by the reference TRBV15 and TRBJ2-1 genes, gives the full variable domain DAMVIQNPRYQVTQFGKPVTLSCSQTLNHNVMYWYQQKSSQAPKLLFHYYDKDFNNEADTPDNFQSRRPNTSFCFLDIRSPGLGDTAMYLCATSFTSRMQFFGPGTRLTVL.